The source of this T cell receptor beta chain is a study of OX40 agonist ivuxolimab in advanced cancers. Study overall: Patients in dose escalation had liver, melanoma, kidney or head and neck cancers.

Germline CDR1 MGHRA, CDR2 YSYEKL. The trim removed 5 bases at V and 5 bases at J, leaving 5 bases unmatched. The CDR3 has 14 amino acids. Patients were excluded for autoimmune disease history or systemic immunosuppression. The data were produced by immunoSEQ multiplex PCR, yet TCRdb's version contains in-frame clones alone and is incomplete. Here the sample spans around 63,000 clones, 80% to 90% being singletons. J is TRBJ1-5 and V is TRBV4-1, with 8 bases that match TRBD1. This receptor was taken from an adult with an advanced solid tumor such as melanoma, head and neck, liver or kidney cancer. The starting material was CD4+ or CD8+ T cells sorted from blood, obtained in a trial of the OX40 agonist ivuxolimab. CDR3 sequence: CASSAQGAYQPQHF. The CDR3 nucleotides are TGCGCCAGCAGCGCCCAGGGGGCATATCAGCCCCAGCATTTT.